This is a list of T cell receptor beta chains from one sample in a study of technical replicates of blood from a handful of donors. Assay: immunoSEQ multiplex PCR; the TCRdb copy retains only in-frame clones and omits some. The data contain about 56,000 clones, about 95% of them seen just once; the ten biggest clones take up just over 3%. Sequenced input: PBMCs. The receptors were sampled from a human donor in good health. Some clones in this sample may be carry-over from other donors' samples. The conserved cysteine and the conserved F or W are not part of the CDR3 here.

V	J	CDR3
TRBV19	TRBJ1-2	ASSMAGTGYFGYT
TRBV15	TRBJ2-7	ATSEGWPLGGEQY
TRBV4-1	TRBJ2-3	ASSQGSGGTDTQY
TRBV5-1	TRBJ1-2	ASSLGGYGYT
TRBV7-9	TRBJ2-1	ASSFSDYMQF
TRBV2	TRBJ2-5	ASSEDSQETQY
TRBV20-1	TRBJ2-7	SASKLNEQY
TRBV10-3	TRBJ2-5	AIRDSTQGVTETQY
TRBV19	TRBJ2-3	ASSIPASPDTQY
TRBV5-6	TRBJ1-6	ASSSMTASSYNSPLH
TRBV5-1	TRBJ1-1	ASSQGQGTEAF
TRBV4-1	TRBJ1-2	ASSQGVLFTTYGYT
TRBV6-4	TRBJ2-3	ASGRGDSATDTQY
TRBV5-4	TRBJ1-4	ASSQMTGKNEKLF
TRBV4-3	TRBJ2-7	ASSQAGQGDREQY
TRBV4-3	TRBJ2-1	ASSQEQSTISYNEQF
TRBV9	TRBJ2-7	ASSGTTYEQY
TRBV2	TRBJ2-7	ASSWDRGVREQY
TRBV19	TRBJ1-1	ASSSRGYTEAF
TRBV25-1	TRBJ1-3	ASIPRGSGNTIY
TRBV15	TRBJ1-4	ATSRDSLGGEKLF
TRBV12-5	TRBJ1-6	ASGLGGQGSSYNSPLH
TRBV6-5	TRBJ2-7	ASSYSSGGAREQY
TRBV15	TRBJ2-7	ATSRVQGAREQY
TRBV7-3	TRBJ2-1	ASSLLPASGYNEQF
TRBV6-5	TRBJ2-3	ASRTTSRPRNTQY
TRBV7-2	TRBJ2-5	ASSYGGARETQY
TRBV5-1	TRBJ2-5	ASSDPDRTLQETQY
TRBV4-1	TRBJ1-2	ASSQDQDRGAYGYT
TRBV5-1	TRBJ2-5	ASSLAASGGWETQY
TRBV4-1	TRBJ2-7	ASSQGAPLSSYEQY
TRBV10-3	TRBJ1-6	AISEDLAGNSPLH
TRBV20-1	TRBJ1-2	SAERGGGYT
TRBV25-1	TRBJ1-6	ASRAQGSSYNSPLH
TRBV25-1	TRBJ1-2	ASSLTGDNGYT
TRBV7-3	TRBJ2-3	ASSVSGAVDTQY
TRBV30	TRBJ2-3	AWNRGPSDTQY
TRBV18	TRBJ1-2	ASSPRQEDGYT
TRBV5-6	TRBJ2-3	ASSSVAASTDTQY
TRBV18	TRBJ2-2	ASSPDHGTSAGELF
TRBV29-1	TRBJ1-2	SAGPRGAEGYT
TRBV6-1	TRBJ1-5	ASRSTGALNQPQH